The text below deals with one T cell receptor beta chain. Germline-derived CDR1 and CDR2 are SNHLY and FYNNEI. The germline V and J ends were trimmed by 1 base and 0 bases, with 7 bases remaining between them. The CDR3 has 14 amino acids. These data belong to a study of cytomegalovirus exposure and HLA in healthy donors. PCR amplification relied on 60 Vbeta primers (plus 13 Jbeta primers). Assay used: immunoSEQ multiplex PCR; TCRdb lists only in-frame clones, some missing. Of roughly 170,000 clones listed, 75% to 85% were seen once; the top ten hold about 1.4%. The chain combines TRBV2 with TRBJ2-7; perhaps TRBD1 as D (6 bases). Sequenced material: PBMCs. This receptor was taken from a woman under 40 in good health and CMV-seropositive. CDR3 protein: CASSEGRGSYEQYF. In DNA form, the CDR3 reads TGTGCCAGCAGTGAAGGCAGGGGCTCCTACGAGCAGTACTTC.